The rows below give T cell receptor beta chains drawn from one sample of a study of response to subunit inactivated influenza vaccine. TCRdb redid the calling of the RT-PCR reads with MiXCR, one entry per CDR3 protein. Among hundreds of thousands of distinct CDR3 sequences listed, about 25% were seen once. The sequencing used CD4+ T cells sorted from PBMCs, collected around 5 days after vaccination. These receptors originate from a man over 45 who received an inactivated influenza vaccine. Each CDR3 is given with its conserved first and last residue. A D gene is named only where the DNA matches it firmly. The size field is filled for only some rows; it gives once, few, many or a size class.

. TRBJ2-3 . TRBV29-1 CSVDNRSRADTQYF TGCAGCGTTGACAACCGGTCCAGGGCAGATACGCAGTATTTT
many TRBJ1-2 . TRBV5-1 CASSLDSRNYGYTF TGCGCCAGCAGCTTGGACAGTCGAAACTATGGCTACACCTTC
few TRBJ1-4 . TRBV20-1 CSARDRASHEKLFF TGCAGTGCTAGGGACAGAGCGTCCCATGAAAAACTGTTTTTT
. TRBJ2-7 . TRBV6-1 CASRRDGNYEQYF TGTGCCAGCAGACGGGACGGCAACTACGAGCAGTACTTC
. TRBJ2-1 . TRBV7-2 CASSLVRRAQFF TGTGCCAGCAGCTTAGTGAGGCGTGCGCAGTTCTTC
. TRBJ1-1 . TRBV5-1 CASSFEGPEAFF TGCGCCAGCAGCTTCGAAGGTCCTGAAGCTTTCTTT
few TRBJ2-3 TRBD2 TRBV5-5 CASSWRLAGDSKDTQYF TGTGCCAGCAGCTGGCGACTAGCGGGGGATTCTAAAGATACGCAGTATTTT
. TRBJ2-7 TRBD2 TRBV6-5 CASSYRTSGSKGNSYEQYF TGTGCCAGCAGTTACCGGACTAGCGGGAGTAAGGGGAACTCCTACGAGCAGTACTTC
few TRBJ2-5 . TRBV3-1 CASSQDRRGLETQYF TGTGCCAGCAGCCAAGATCGTCGGGGGCTTGAGACCCAGTACTTC
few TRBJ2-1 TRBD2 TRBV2 CASSGTSGANNEQFF TGTGCCAGCAGTGGGACTAGCGGGGCCAACAATGAGCAGTTCTTC
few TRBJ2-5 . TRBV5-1 CASSLGNSGETQYF TGCGCCAGCAGCTTGGGGAACTCTGGGGAGACCCAGTACTTC
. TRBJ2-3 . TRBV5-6 CASSFVPQIVRDTQYF TGTGCCAGCAGCTTTGTACCGCAAATAGTAAGAGATACGCAGTATTTT
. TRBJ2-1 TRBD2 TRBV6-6 CASSYSGTSCFF TGTGCCAGCAGTTACTCGGGGACTAGTTGCTTCTTC